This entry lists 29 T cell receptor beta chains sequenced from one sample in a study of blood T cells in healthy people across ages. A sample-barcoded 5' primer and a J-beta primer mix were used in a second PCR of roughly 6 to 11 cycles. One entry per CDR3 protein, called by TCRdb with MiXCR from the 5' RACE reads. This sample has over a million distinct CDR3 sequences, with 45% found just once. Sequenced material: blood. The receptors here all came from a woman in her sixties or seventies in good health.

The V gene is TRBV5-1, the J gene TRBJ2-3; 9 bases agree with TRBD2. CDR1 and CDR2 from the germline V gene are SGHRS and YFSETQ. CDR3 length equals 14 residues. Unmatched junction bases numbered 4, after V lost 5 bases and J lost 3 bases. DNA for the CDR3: TGCGCCAGCAGACTAGGACTAGCGACAGATACGCAGTATTTT. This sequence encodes CASRLGLATDTQYF.

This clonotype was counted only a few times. CDR3 bases: TGTGCCAGCAGCTTAGCCGGACCTTGGGACAGGGGAATGCCCAACTATGGCTACACCTTC. It yields the protein CASSLAGPWDRGMPNYGYTF. The chain has TRBV11-3 and TRBJ1-2; 10 positions match TRBD1. The length of the CDR3 is 20 residues. J gave up 2 bases and V 1 base, and 16 bases lay outside the gene matches. Germline V CDR1 and CDR2: SGHNT, YENEEA.

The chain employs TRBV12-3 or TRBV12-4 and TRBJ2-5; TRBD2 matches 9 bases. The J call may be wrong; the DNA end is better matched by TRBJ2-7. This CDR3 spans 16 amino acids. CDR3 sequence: CASSRGLASGYGEQYF. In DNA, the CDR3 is TGTGCCAGCAGCCGAGGACTAGCGAGCGGGTACGGCGAGCAGTACTTC.

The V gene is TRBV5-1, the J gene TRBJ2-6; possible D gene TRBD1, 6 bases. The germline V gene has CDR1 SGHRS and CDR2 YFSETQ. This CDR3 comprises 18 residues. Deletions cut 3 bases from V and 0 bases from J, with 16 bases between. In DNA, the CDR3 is TGCGCCAGCAGCTCGAGCCGGGACATAATCTCTGGGGCCAACGTCCTGACTTTC. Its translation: CASSSSRDIISGANVLTF.

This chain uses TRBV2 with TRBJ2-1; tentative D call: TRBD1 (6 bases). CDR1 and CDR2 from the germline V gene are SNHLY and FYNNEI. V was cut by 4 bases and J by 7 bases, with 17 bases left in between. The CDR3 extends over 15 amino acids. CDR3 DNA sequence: TGTGCCAGCAGTGCTTGGACAGCCAGCCTTAATGAGCAGTTCTTC. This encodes CASSAWTASLNEQFF.

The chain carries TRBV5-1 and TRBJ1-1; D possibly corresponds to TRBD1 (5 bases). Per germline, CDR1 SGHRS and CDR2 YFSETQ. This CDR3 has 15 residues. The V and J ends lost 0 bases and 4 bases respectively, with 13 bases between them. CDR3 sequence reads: CASSLAAGLGTEAFF. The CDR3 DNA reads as TGCGCCAGCAGCTTGGCGGCAGGGCTAGGCACTGAAGCTTTCTTT. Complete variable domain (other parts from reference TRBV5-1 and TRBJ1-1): KAGVTQTPRYLIKTRGQQVTLSCSPISGHRSVSWYQQTPGQGLQFLFEYFSETQRNKGNFPGRFSGRQFSNSRSEMNVSTLELGDSALYLCASSLAAGLGTEAFFGQGTRLTVV.

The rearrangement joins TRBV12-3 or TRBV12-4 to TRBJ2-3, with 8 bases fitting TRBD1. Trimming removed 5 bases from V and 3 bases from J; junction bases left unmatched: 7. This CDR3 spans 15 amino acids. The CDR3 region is CASSPGQGPTDTQYF. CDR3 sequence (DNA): TGTGCCAGCAGTCCCGGACAGGGTCCAACAGATACGCAGTATTTT.

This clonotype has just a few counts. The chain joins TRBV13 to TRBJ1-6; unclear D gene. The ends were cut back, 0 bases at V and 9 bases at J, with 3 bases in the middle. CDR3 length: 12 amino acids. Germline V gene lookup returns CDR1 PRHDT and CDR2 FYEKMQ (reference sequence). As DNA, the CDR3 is TGTGCCAGCAGCTTAGGACTTTCACCCCTCCACTTT. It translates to CASSLGLSPLHF.

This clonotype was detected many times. The CDR3 loop reads CSARDILVGQVYSPLHF. CDR3 DNA sequence: TGCAGTGCTAGAGATATTTTGGTGGGACAGGTATACTCACCCCTCCACTTT. The rearrangement joins TRBV20-1 to TRBJ1-6, with 8 bases identical to TRBD1. The CDR3 consists of 17 residues. CDR1 and CDR2 (germline): DFQATT, SNEGSKA (reference sequence). Germline trimming cut 0 bases from V and 10 bases from J; bases unmatched to any gene: 14.

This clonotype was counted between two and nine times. The CDR3 is CASSPPGVPEQYF. DNA for the CDR3: TGTGCCAGCAGCCCACCAGGGGTACCCGAGCAGTACTTC. V gene TRBV28 combines with J gene TRBJ2-7; TRBD1 might be the D (6 bases). V lost 6 bases to trimming and J lost 6 bases, with 15 bases between them. This CDR3 region has 13 residues. The germline V gene has CDR1 MDHEN and CDR2 SYDVKM.

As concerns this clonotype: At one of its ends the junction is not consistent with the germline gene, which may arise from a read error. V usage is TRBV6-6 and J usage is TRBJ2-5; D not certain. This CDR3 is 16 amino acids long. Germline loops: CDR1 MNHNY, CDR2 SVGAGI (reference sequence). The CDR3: CASSNSDPWPQETQYF. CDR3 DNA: TGTGCCAGCAGTAACTCCGATCCATGGCCCCAAGAGACCCAGTACTTC.

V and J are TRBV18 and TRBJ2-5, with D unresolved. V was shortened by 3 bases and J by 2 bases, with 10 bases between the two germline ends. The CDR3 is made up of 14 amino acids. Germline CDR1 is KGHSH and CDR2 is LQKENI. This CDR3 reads CASSPIQKQETQYF. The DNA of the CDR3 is TGTGCCAGCTCACCGATCCAGAAACAAGAGACCCAGTACTTC.

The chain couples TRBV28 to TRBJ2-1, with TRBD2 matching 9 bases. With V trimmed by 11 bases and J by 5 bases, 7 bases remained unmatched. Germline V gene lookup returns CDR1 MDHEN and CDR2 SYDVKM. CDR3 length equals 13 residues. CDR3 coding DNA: TGTGCCGCCCGGACTAGCGCGGACAATGAGCAGTTCTTC. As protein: CAARTSADNEQFF.

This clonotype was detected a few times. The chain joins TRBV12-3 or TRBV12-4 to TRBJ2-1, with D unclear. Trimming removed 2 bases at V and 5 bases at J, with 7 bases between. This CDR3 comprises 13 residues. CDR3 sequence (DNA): TGTGCCAGCAGTTTATACCACAACAATGAGCAGTTCTTC. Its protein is CASSLYHNNEQFF.

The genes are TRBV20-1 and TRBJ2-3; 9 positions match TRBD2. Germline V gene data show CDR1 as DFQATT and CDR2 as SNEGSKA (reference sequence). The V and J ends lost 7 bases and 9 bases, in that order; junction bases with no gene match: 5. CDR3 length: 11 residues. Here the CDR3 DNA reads TGCAGTGAAGTCCTAGCGGGAACGCAGTATTTT. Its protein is CSEVLAGTQYF.

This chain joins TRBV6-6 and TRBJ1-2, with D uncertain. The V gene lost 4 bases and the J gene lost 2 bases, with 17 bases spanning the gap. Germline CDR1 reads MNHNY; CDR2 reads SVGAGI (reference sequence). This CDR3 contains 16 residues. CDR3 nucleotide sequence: TGTGCCAGCAGTTCCGACTTAGACCCTGAGAACTATGGCTACACCTTC. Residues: CASSSDLDPENYGYTF.

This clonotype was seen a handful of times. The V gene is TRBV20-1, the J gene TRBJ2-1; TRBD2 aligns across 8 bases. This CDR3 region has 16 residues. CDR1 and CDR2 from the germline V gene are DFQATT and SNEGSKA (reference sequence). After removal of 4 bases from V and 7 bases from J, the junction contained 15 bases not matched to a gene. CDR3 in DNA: TGCAGTGCTATCCCCTATACGGGAGGGGACAAAAATGAGCAGTTCTTC. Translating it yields CSAIPYTGGDKNEQFF.

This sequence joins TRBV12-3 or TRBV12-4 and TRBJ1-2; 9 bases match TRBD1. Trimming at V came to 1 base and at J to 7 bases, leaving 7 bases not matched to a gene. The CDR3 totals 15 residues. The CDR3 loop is CASSLGQGGVGGYTF. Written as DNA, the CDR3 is TGTGCCAGCAGTTTAGGACAGGGGGGAGTAGGTGGCTACACCTTC.

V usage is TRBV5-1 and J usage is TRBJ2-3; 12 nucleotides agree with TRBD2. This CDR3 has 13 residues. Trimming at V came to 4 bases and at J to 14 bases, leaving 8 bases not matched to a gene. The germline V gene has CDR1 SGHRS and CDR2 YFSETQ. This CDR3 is CASSPLTSGRPYF. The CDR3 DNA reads TGCGCCAGCAGCCCCTTGACTAGCGGGAGACCGTATTTT.

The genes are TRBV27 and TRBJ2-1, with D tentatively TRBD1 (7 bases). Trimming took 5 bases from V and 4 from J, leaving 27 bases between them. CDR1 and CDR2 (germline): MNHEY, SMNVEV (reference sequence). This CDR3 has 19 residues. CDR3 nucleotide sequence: TGTGCCAGCAGTGCCCGACAGGGTGGGTTTTGGGGGGAATACAATGAGCAGTTCTTC. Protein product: CASSARQGGFWGEYNEQFF.

The CDR3 sequence is CATYRTSSLYNEQFF. The CDR3 DNA sequence: TGTGCCACCTATAGGACTTCCTCGCTCTACAATGAGCAGTTCTTC. The genes are TRBV27 and TRBJ2-1, with a weak D call TRBD2 (5 bases). V dropped 10 bases and J dropped 3 bases, with 19 bases sitting between them. This CDR3 has 15 amino acids. Germline lookup yields CDR1 MNHEY and CDR2 SMNVEV (reference sequence).

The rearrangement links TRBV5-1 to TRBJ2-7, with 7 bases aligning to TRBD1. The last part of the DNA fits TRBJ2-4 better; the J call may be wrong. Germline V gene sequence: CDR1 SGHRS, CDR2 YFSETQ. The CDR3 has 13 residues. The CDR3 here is CASSLGQGDIQYF. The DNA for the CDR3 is TGCGCCAGCAGCTTGGGACAGGGAGACATTCAGTACTTC.

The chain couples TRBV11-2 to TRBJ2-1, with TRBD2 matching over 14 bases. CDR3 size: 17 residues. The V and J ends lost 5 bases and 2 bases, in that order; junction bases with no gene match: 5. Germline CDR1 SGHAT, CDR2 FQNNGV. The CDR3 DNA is TGTGCCAGCAGCACCGGACTAGCGGGAGGAACCTACAATGAGCAGTTCTTC. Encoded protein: CASSTGLAGGTYNEQFF.

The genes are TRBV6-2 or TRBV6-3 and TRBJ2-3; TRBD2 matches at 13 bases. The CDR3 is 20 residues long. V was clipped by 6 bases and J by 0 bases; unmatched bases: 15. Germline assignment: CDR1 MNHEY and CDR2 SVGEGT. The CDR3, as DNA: TGTGCCAGCAGCCCCCTGGGACTAGCGGGACTATCGTCTAGCACAGATACGCAGTATTTT. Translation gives CASSPLGLAGLSSSTDTQYF.

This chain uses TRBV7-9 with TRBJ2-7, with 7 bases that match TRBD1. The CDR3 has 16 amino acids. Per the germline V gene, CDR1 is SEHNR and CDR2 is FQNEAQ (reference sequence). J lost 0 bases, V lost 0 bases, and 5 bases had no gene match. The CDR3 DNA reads TGTGCCAGCAGCTTAGCTCCCGGGACAGCCTCCTACGAGCAGTACTTC. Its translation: CASSLAPGTASYEQYF.

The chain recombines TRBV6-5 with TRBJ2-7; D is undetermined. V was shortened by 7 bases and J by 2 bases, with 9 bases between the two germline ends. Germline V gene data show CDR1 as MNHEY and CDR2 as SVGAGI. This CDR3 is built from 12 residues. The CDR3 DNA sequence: TGTGCCAGCAAATCTCGCACCTACGAGCAGTACTTC. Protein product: CASKSRTYEQYF.

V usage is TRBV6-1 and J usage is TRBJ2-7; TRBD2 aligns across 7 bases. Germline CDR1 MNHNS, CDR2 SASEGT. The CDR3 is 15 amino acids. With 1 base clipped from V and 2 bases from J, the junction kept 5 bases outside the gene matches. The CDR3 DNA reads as TGTGCCAGCAGTGAAGAATGGGACTACACCTACGAGCAGTACTTC. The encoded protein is CASSEEWDYTYEQYF.

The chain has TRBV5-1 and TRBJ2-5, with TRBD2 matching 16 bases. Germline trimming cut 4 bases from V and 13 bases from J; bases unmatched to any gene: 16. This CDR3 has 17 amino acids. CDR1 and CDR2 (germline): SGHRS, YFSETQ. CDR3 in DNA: TGCGCCAGCAGCACGGGACTAGCGGGAGGGCCTATTAGTGTCCCGTACTTC. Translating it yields CASSTGLAGGPISVPYF.

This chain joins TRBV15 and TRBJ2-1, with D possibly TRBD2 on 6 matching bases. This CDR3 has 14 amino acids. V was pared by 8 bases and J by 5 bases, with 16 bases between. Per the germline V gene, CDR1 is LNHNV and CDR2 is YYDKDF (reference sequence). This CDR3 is CATAFAGRNNEQFF. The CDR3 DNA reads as TGTGCCACCGCTTTCGCGGGGAGGAACAATGAGCAGTTCTTC.